This is a list of T cell receptor beta chains from one sample in a study of glioma-infiltrating T cells after dendritic cell vaccination. Sequenced by immunoSEQ multiplex PCR; TCRdb stores in-frame clones only, minus some. Of tens of thousands of clones listed, about 84% are singletons. The starting material was blood, obtained before dendritic cell vaccination. The origin of the receptors is a human donor with glioblastoma. Each CDR3 is given with its conserved first and last residue. The D gene is left open where the match is weak.

v_gene	j_gene	d_gene	CDR3aa
TRBV6-5	.	.	CASSYRVGGFYEQYF
TRBV5-6	TRBJ1-5	.	CASSGQQGQPQHF
TRBV19	TRBJ2-1	TRBD2	CASSSTGTSGRGSEQFF
TRBV7-8	TRBJ1-5	.	CASSLEFAGSNQPQHF
TRBV28	TRBJ1-2	TRBD1	CASSTTGEVVHGYTF
TRBV2	TRBJ2-2	TRBD1	CASTGRGFRNTGELFF
TRBV27	TRBJ1-2	.	CASSSLSGEIYGYTF
TRBV4-1	TRBJ2-7	.	CASSTYSGTLSYEQYF
TRBV29-1	TRBJ2-5	.	CSAHQETQYF
TRBV6-5	TRBJ1-2	.	CASSYADNYGYTF
TRBV5-4	TRBJ2-1	TRBD2	CASSLNLADHNEQFF
TRBV14	TRBJ2-7	TRBD2	CASSQWGTNGEQYF
TRBV2	TRBJ1-1	.	CASGGDANTEAFF
TRBV18	TRBJ2-5	TRBD1	CASSFTGTGVGAETQYF
TRBV5-1	TRBJ2-3	TRBD1	CASTVQGSSTDTQYF
TRBV29-1	TRBJ2-7	TRBD1	CSVVTLDRGSHEQYF
TRBV7-2	TRBJ2-1	TRBD2	CASSLTSGRSNEQFF
TRBV25-1	TRBJ2-2	.	CASSDRPGGSNTGELFF
TRBV10-1	TRBJ2-5	TRBD1	CASSYGTGPQETQYF
TRBV9	TRBJ1-1	TRBD1	CASSVRDRPNTEAFF
TRBV18	TRBJ2-1	TRBD2	CASSPPGGSYEQFF
TRBV7-2	TRBJ1-4	.	CASSLKAGNEKLFF
TRBV19	TRBJ2-2	TRBD1	CASRIGQGAFNGELFF
TRBV18	TRBJ1-1	TRBD1	CASSRFSRDRGSRNTEAFF
TRBV7-9	TRBJ2-7	TRBD2	CASSLSFSGTSGLYEQYF
TRBV7-2	TRBJ1-5	.	CASSQTGINQPQHF
TRBV4-1	TRBJ2-7	TRBD1	CASSQDLTGGLNEQYF
TRBV5-1	TRBJ2-3	TRBD1	CASSRTPPGQGTDTQYF
TRBV10-3	TRBJ1-2	.	CAISGLQGGGYTF
TRBV5-1	TRBJ2-2	TRBD1	CASSLGTGGTGELFF
TRBV10-1	TRBJ1-3	.	CASSESSGLSGNTIYF
TRBV11-2	TRBJ1-1	.	CASSLYTEAFF
TRBV27	TRBJ2-7	.	CASSLSGTGGIYEQYF
TRBV7-3	TRBJ1-2	.	CASSPRDGSNYGYTF
TRBV7-2	TRBJ1-2	TRBD1	CASSFPGQGAYGYTF
TRBV19	TRBJ2-2	.	CASSIGWGELFF
TRBV7-6	TRBJ2-7	TRBD1	CASSISRDRAYEQYF
TRBV5-6	TRBJ2-7	TRBD1	CASSLGDRAREQYF
TRBV2	TRBJ1-6	.	CASRKERASSYNSPLHF